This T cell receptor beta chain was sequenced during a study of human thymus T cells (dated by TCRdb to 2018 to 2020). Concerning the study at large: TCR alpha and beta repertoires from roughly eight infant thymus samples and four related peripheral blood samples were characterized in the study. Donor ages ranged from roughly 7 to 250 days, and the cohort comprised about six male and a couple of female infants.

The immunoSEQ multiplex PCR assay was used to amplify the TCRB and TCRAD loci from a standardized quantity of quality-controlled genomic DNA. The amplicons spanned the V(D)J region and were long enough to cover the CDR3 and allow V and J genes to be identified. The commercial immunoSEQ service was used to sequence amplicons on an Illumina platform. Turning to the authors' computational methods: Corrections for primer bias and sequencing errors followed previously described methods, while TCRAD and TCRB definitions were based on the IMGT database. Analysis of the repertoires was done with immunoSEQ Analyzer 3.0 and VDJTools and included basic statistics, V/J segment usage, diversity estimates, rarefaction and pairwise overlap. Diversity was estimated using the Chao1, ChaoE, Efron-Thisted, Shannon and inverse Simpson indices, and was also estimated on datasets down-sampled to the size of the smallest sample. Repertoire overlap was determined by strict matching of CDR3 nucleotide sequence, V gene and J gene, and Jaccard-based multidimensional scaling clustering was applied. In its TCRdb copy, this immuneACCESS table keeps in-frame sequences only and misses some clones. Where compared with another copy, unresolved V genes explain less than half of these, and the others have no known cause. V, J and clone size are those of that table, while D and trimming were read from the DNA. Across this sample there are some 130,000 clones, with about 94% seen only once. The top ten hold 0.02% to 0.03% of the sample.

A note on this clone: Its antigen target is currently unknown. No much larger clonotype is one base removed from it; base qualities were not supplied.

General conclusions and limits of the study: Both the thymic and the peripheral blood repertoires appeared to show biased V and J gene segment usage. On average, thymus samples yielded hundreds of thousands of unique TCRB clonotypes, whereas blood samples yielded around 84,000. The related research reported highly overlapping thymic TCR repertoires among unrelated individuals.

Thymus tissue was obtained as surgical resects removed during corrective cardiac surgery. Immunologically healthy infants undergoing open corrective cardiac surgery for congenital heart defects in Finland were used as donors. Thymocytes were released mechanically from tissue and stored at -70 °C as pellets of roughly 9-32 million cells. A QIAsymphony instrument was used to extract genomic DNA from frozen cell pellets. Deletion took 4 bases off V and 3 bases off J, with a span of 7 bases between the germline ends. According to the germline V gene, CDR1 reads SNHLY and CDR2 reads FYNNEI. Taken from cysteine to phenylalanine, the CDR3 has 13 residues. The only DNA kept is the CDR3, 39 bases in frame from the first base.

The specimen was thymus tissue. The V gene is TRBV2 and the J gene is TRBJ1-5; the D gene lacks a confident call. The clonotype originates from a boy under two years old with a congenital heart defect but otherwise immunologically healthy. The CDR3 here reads CASSAGNNQPQHF. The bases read TGTGCCAGCAGTGCAGGTAACAATCAGCCCCAGCATTTT.